The rows below give T cell receptor beta chains drawn from one sample of a study of T cell repertoires in cytomegalovirus infection. Their specific antigens are unknown. TCRdb redid the calling of the reads with MiXCR, one entry per CDR3 protein. The sample yields 110,000 to 150,000 distinct CDR3 sequences, over 25% seen once. The sample in question was CD8+ T cells from cultured PBMCs, obtained from culture after CMV antigen stimulation. These receptors were collected from a human donor in good health (CMV status not recorded). Some clones in this sample may be carry-over from other donors' samples. CDR3s include the opening cysteine and the closing phenylalanine or tryptophan. D genes are given only for firm matches. Some rows have no size entry. The others give once, few or many, or a class for an expanded clone.

D gene	clone size	J gene	V gene	CDR3 protein	CDR3 DNA
NA	NA	TRBJ2-3	TRBV27	CASSLSGARPDTQYF	TGTGCCAGCAGTTTATCAGGGGCGCGCCCAGATACGCAGTATTTT
TRBD2	NA	TRBJ2-1	TRBV7-8	CASSFGLGGYHFF	TGTGCCAGCAGCTTTGGGCTCGGGGGGTATCACTTCTTC
NA	NA	TRBJ2-2	TRBV9	CASSVQYDRYTGVLFF	TGTGCCAGCAGCGTCCAATATGACAGGTACACCGGGGTTCTGTTTTTT
TRBD1	few	TRBJ1-5	TRBV27	CASSWGQGQPQHF	TGTGCCAGCAGTTGGGGACAGGGGCAGCCCCAGCATTTT
NA	few	TRBJ1-4	TRBV5-6	CASSPGEDEKLFF	TGTGCCAGCAGCCCGGGGGAGGATGAAAAACTGTTTTTT
NA	NA	TRBJ1-2	TRBV5-6	CASSPQTNYGYTF	TGTGCCAGCAGCCCTCAGACTAACTATGGCTACACCTTC
TRBD1	once	TRBJ1-6	TRBV4-2	CASSLTGGSSYNSPLHF	TGTGCCAGCAGCCTTACAGGGGGCAGCTCCTATAATTCACCCCTCCACTTT
TRBD1	few	TRBJ2-2	TRBV6-8	CASSATGSGELFF	TGTGCCAGCAGTGCGACAGGGTCCGGGGAGCTGTTTTTT
NA	few	TRBJ1-2	TRBV27	CASSQPGLKTGGYTF	TGTGCCAGCAGTCAACCGGGACTTAAAACGGGAGGCTACACCTTC
NA	many	TRBJ2-1	TRBV6-4	CASTLWVGHNEQFF	TGTGCCAGCACTCTTTGGGTGGGACACAATGAGCAGTTCTTC
NA	NA	TRBJ1-4	TRBV7-9	CASSSAAWEKLFF	TGTGCCAGCAGCTCCGCGGCGTGGGAAAAACTGTTTTTT
TRBD2	many	TRBJ2-5	TRBV27	CASSPGLGGETQYF	TGTGCCAGCAGCCCTGGACTAGGCGGGGAGACCCAGTACTTC
NA	few	TRBJ2-7	TRBV28	CALSGRGYGYEQYF	TGTGCCCTTAGTGGCCGGGGTTACGGCTACGAGCAGTACTTC
NA	NA	TRBJ2-3	TRBV14	CASSQEDTQYF	TGTGCCAGCAGCCAAGAAGATACGCAGTATTTT
NA	few	TRBJ1-1	TRBV25-1	CASSDSQESMNTEAFF	TGTGCCAGCAGTGATAGCCAGGAGAGCATGAACACTGAAGCTTTCTTT
NA	NA	TRBJ2-5	TRBV7-3	CASSARGASDQETQYF	TGTGCCAGCAGCGCCCGCGGAGCCAGCGACCAAGAGACCCAGTACTTC
NA	few	TRBJ2-7	TRBV7-9	CASSLEDRPSDF	TGTGCCAGCAGCTTAGAGGATAGACCCTCAGACTTC
TRBD2	many	TRBJ2-1	TRBV27	CASSLSSGAYNEQFF	TGTGCCAGCAGTTTGTCTAGCGGGGCGTACAATGAGCAGTTCTTC
TRBD1	NA	TRBJ2-7	TRBV6-6	CAGSPGTGVYEQYF	TGTGCCGGTTCTCCCGGGACAGGCGTTTACGAGCAGTACTTC
NA	NA	TRBJ2-1	TRBV27	CASHVGGAGEQFF	TGTGCCAGCCATGTTGGGGGGGCAGGGGAGCAGTTCTTC
TRBD1	NA	TRBJ2-7	TRBV5-1	CVSSHRGPGEQYF	TGCGTCAGCAGCCATAGGGGGCCGGGCGAGCAGTACTTC
NA	many	TRBJ2-1	TRBV6-1	CASRKLEISYNEQFF	TGTGCCAGCAGGAAACTTGAAATCTCCTACAATGAGCAGTTCTTC
NA	NA	TRBJ2-1	TRBV30	CAWRDFVGYNEQFF	TGTGCCTGGAGGGACTTCGTCGGCTACAATGAGCAGTTCTTC
NA	NA	TRBJ2-7	TRBV25-1	CASSGFRGGEYF	TGTGCCAGCAGTGGGTTCCGTGGGGGCGAGTACTTC
NA	few	TRBJ2-3	TRBV7-3	CASSHPGSTDTQYF	TGTGCCAGCAGCCACCCCGGGAGCACAGATACGCAGTATTTT
NA	NA	TRBJ2-1	TRBV7-9	CASSAQGNEQFF	TGTGCCAGCAGCGCTCAGGGCAATGAGCAGTTCTTC
NA	NA	TRBJ2-7	TRBV15	CATGPGGGYEQYF	TGTGCCACCGGGCCAGGGGGAGGGTACGAGCAGTACTTC
NA	few	TRBJ2-1	TRBV11-2	CASRTSREFDNEQFF	TGTGCCAGCAGAACGTCCAGGGAGTTCGACAATGAGCAGTTCTTC
NA	NA	TRBJ1-2	TRBV12-3/TRBV12-4	CASSLGPSYGYTF	TGTGCCAGCAGTTTAGGGCCTAGCTATGGCTACACCTTC
NA	NA	TRBJ2-7	TRBV7-9	CASSPQGSSYEQYF	TGTGCCAGCAGCCCCCAGGGTAGCTCCTACGAGCAGTACTTC
NA	NA	TRBJ2-2	TRBV14	CASSQRMGRATGELFF	TGTGCCAGCAGCCAACGGATGGGGAGAGCGACCGGGGAGCTGTTTTTT
NA	NA	TRBJ2-1	TRBV29-1	CSVVKGTEQFF	TGCAGCGTTGTAAAGGGGACTGAGCAGTTCTTC
NA	once	TRBJ1-5	TRBV2	CASSDAGYSNQPQHF	TGTGCCAGCAGTGATGCAGGTTATAGCAATCAGCCCCAGCATTTT
NA	few	TRBJ2-7	TRBV5-6	CASSLANSEGEQYF	TGTGCCAGCAGCTTGGCCAATAGCGAAGGCGAGCAGTACTTC
NA	few	TRBJ1-5	TRBV15	CATSIRTGPDQPQHF	TGTGCCACCAGCATTAGAACGGGGCCGGATCAGCCCCAGCATTTT
TRBD1	few	TRBJ2-2	TRBV5-4	CASSSRGTAGELFF	TGTGCCAGCAGCTCAAGGGGGACAGCCGGGGAGCTGTTTTTT
NA	NA	TRBJ2-1	TRBV4-1	CASSHEMVAIYEQFF	TGTGCCAGCAGTCACGAGATGGTAGCGATCTATGAGCAGTTCTTC